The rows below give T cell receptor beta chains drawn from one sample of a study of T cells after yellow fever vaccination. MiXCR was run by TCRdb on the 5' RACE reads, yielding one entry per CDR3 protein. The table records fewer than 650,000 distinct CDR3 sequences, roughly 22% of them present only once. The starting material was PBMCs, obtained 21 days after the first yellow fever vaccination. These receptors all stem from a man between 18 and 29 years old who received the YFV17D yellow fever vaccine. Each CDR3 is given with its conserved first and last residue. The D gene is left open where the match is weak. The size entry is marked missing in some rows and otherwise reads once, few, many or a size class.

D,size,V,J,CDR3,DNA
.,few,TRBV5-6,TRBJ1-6,CASSLGVQIYNSPLHF,TGTGCCAGCAGCTTGGGGGTCCAGATCTATAATTCACCCCTCCACTTT
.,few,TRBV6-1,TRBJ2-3,CASTPEWGITDTQYF,TGTGCCAGCACTCCAGAATGGGGTATAACAGATACGCAGTATTTT
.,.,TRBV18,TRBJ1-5,CASSPYSPGGNQPQHF,TGTGCCAGCTCACCTTACAGTCCCGGGGGCAATCAGCCCCAGCATTTT
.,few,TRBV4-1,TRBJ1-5,CASSRPGRNQPQHF,TGCGCCAGCAGCCGACCCGGACGCAATCAGCCCCAGCATTTT
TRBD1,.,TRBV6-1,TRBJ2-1,CASIETGTGNYNEQFF,TGTGCCAGCATCGAAACCGGGACAGGGAATTACAATGAGCAGTTCTTC
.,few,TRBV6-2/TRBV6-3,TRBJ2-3,CASRGRRGSTDTQYF,TGTGCCTCGAGGGGGAGGCGGGGCAGCACAGATACGCAGTATTTT
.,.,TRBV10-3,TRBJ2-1,CAISVHPKNEQFF,TGTGCCATCAGTGTTCATCCGAAAAATGAGCAGTTCTTC
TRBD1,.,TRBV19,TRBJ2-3,CASSQGVRDTQYF,TGTGCCAGTAGCCAGGGGGTCAGGGATACGCAGTATTTT
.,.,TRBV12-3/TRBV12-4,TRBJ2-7,CASSLVLLARYEQYF,TGTGCCAGCAGTTTGGTTTTACTAGCCCGCTACGAGCAGTACTTC
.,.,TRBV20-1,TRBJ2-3,CSAYYSDTQYF,TGCAGTGCTTATTACAGTGATACGCAGTATTTT
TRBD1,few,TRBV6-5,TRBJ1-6,CASSYGDRGSPLHF,TGTGCCAGCAGTTACGGGGACAGGGGCTCACCCCTCCACTTT
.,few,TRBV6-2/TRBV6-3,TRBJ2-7,CASTQHGSYEQYF,TGTGCCAGCACCCAACATGGTTCCTACGAGCAGTACTTC
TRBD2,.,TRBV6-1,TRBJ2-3,CASRERGRNTDTQYF,TGTGCCAGCAGGGAGCGGGGGAGAAACACAGATACGCAGTATTTT
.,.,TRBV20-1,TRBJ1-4,CSAREQPANEKLFF,TGCAGTGCTAGAGAGCAGCCAGCTAATGAAAAACTGTTTTTT
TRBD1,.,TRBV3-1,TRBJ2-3,CASRPTGTGADTQYF,TGTGCCAGCAGACCCACCGGGACAGGGGCAGATACGCAGTATTTT
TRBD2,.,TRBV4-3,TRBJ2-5,CASSPGLAGGKETQYF,TGCGCCAGCAGCCCGGGACTAGCGGGGGGCAAAGAGACCCAGTACTTC